This TCR beta chain was identified during a study of cytomegalovirus exposure and HLA in healthy donors. About the study: From HLA-typed donors, an early data release held some 91 million unique TCRs. Study-level results: Fewer N-insertions than the roughly 670-donor mean were reportedly shown by an Asian-associated ancestry cluster in a later analysis. TCR beta V- and J-gene trimming, according to a later analysis, was linked to a missense DCLRE1C variant.

Unrecorded immune exposures were likely, despite nominal health at sampling. Both 60 Vbeta primers and 13 Jbeta primers went into the PCR. Profiling relied on immunoSEQ multiplex PCR, and the TCRdb table lists in-frame clones only, not all of them. The table includes over 200,000 clones, approximately 87% detected once. V was clipped by 3 bases and J by 7 bases; unmatched bases: 3. CDR1 SGHDT and CDR2 YYEEEE come from the germline V gene. This CDR3 region has 14 residues. Notes on this clone: Its target is unknown.

Sequencing used PBMCs. This receptor was taken from a human donor in good health. The V gene is TRBV5-6, the J gene TRBJ1-6; 8 bases line up with TRBD1. The CDR3 region has the DNA TGTGCCAGCAGCTCAAGGGACAGGAATTCACCCCTCCACTTT. Translation: CASSSRDRNSPLHF.